The rows below give T cell receptor beta chains drawn from one sample of a study of Graves' ophthalmopathy and Graves' hyperthyroidism. Each CDR3 protein is one row after TCRdb ran MiXCR on the multiplex PCR reads. This sample carries 600,000 to 950,000 distinct CDR3 sequences, roughly two fifths of them seen once, and the ten largest clones take around 40%. What was sequenced was peripheral blood. These receptors were taken from an adult man with Graves' ophthalmopathy. The CDR3 runs from the conserved cysteine through the conserved F or W. D genes are given only for firm matches. Not all rows give a size; the values are once, few, many and, for expanded clones, a class.

abundance | j_gene | d_gene | v_gene | CDR3nt | CDR3aa
- | TRBJ1-5 | - | TRBV20-1 | TGCAGTGCTAGAGATCCCCAGCATTTT | CSARDPQHF
many | TRBJ1-4 | TRBD1 | TRBV2 | TGTGCCAGCTACGGACGAGCATCAGGGGGTGAAAAACTGTTTTTT | CASYGRASGGEKLFF
once | TRBJ2-7 | - | TRBV20-1 | TGCAGTGCTAAAATCCCAACAAACTACGAGCAGTACTTC | CSAKIPTNYEQYF
- | TRBJ1-2 | - | TRBV10-3 | TGTGCCATCAGTGCGCAGGGTTCATATGGCTACACCTTC | CAISAQGSYGYTF
- | TRBJ2-7 | TRBD1 | TRBV20-1 | TGCAGTGCGTTACGACAGGGGCTCTCCTACGAGCAGTACTTC | CSALRQGLSYEQYF
- | TRBJ2-7 | TRBD2 | TRBV20-1 | TGCAGTGCTAGTTCCAGCGGGAGGGCCCCCGAGCAGTACTTC | CSASSSGRAPEQYF
few | TRBJ2-7 | - | TRBV6-5 | TGTGCCAGCAGAGTAAGTCCGGGGGCTAGCTACGAGCAGTACTTC | CASRVSPGASYEQYF
- | TRBJ2-5 | - | TRBV7-9 | TGTGCCAGCAGGAGTGGTAGCTCCGGACGGCAAGAGACCCAGTACTTC | CASRSGSSGRQETQYF
many | TRBJ2-7 | - | TRBV7-8 | TGTGCCAGCAGCTTAATGGCCCCCTACGAGCAGTACTTC | CASSLMAPYEQYF
- | TRBJ1-2 | - | TRBV19 | TGTGCCAGTAGTATACCAGGGGAGGCGCGCGTTGGCTACACCTTC | CASSIPGEARVGYTF
- | TRBJ1-5 | - | TRBV2 | TGTGCCAGCAGTTACGTGTTGAAAGAAAATCAGCCCCAGCATTTT | CASSYVLKENQPQHF
few | TRBJ1-1 | - | TRBV6-4 | TGTGCCAGCAGTCAACGTTTAGGTGGGGCCTCAAACACTGAAGCTTTCTTT | CASSQRLGGASNTEAFF
- | TRBJ1-5 | - | TRBV10-2 | TGCGCCAGCAGTGAGTTCTCAGGGGATCAGCCCCAGCATTTT | CASSEFSGDQPQHF
few | TRBJ2-2 | - | TRBV6-4 | TGTGCCAGCAGTGACCCCACGTCAGGGGAGCTGTTTTTT | CASSDPTSGELFF
few | TRBJ2-2 | - | TRBV7-9 | TGTGCCAGCAGCTCGAAAGACGCGGGGACTGGCACCGGGGAGCTGTTTTTT | CASSSKDAGTGTGELFF
- | TRBJ2-7 | TRBD1 | TRBV15 | TGTGCCACCAGCAGGAAGACAGGGCCTAAAGACGAGCAGTACTTC | CATSRKTGPKDEQYF
- | TRBJ1-2 | - | TRBV25-1 | TGTGCCAGCAGTAAACAGAGCTATGGCTACACCTTC | CASSKQSYGYTF
- | TRBJ2-2 | TRBD1 | TRBV2 | TGTGCCAGCAGTTGGACAGGGGGCGGCACCGGGGAGCTGTTTTTT | CASSWTGGGTGELFF
- | TRBJ1-5 | - | TRBV20-1 | TGCGGTGCTAATGTAGGTAATCAGCCCCAGCATTTT | CGANVGNQPQHF
- | TRBJ1-2 | - | TRBV2 | TGTGCCAGCAGTCTACTCCGGAAAATGGGCTACACCTTC | CASSLLRKMGYTF
few | TRBJ2-3 | - | TRBV2 | TGTGCCAGCAGCGAGGACAGTTTAGAGTATTTT | CASSEDSLEYF
many | TRBJ1-2 | - | TRBV11-2 | TGTGCCAGCAGCTTGTTTCAAGGGGATGGCTACACCTTC | CASSLFQGDGYTF
many | TRBJ2-7 | TRBD2 | TRBV7-9 | TGTGCCAGCAGCCTGGGGACTAGCGGGATCTACGAGCAGTACTTC | CASSLGTSGIYEQYF
- | TRBJ1-1 | - | TRBV7-9 | TGTGCCAGCAGCCAAGATCCCAGGGTGAACACTGAAGCTTTCTTT | CASSQDPRVNTEAFF
- | TRBJ1-1 | - | TRBV14 | TGTGCCAGCAGCCTCTTAAAGGGTCGCCTGAACACTGAAGCTTTCTTT | CASSLLKGRLNTEAFF
few | TRBJ2-7 | TRBD2 | TRBV2 | TGTGCCAGCAGTGATTTAACTAGCGGAGCCTACGAGCAGTACTTC | CASSDLTSGAYEQYF
- | TRBJ1-1 | TRBD1 | TRBV7-3 | TGTGCCAGCAGCTTGGTTGGAGGGGGCGCGAACACTGAAGCTTTCTTT | CASSLVGGGANTEAFF
many | TRBJ1-2 | - | TRBV15 | TGTGCCACCAGCAGAGACCTCGGACAGCTCCTGGGCTACACCTTC | CATSRDLGQLLGYTF
- | TRBJ2-6 | - | TRBV11-1 | TGTGCCTGGGGGGGACAAATCTCTGGGGCCAACGTCCTGACTTTC | CAWGGQISGANVLTF
many | TRBJ1-1 | - | TRBV25-1 | TGTGCCAGCAGTGCGACGAAGGGATACACTGAAGCTTTCTTT | CASSATKGYTEAFF
many | TRBJ2-7 | - | TRBV29-1 | TGCAGCGTTGAAGAGGCAGGAGGGGATAACTACGAGCAGTACTTC | CSVEEAGGDNYEQYF
- | TRBJ2-7 | TRBD1 | TRBV25-1 | TGTGCCAGCACCCCAGGGACAGGCAACGAGCAGTACTTC | CASTPGTGNEQYF
- | TRBJ1-3 | TRBD1 | TRBV6-5 | TGTGCCAGCAGTTCCGACAGGGGGGGAGACACCATATATTTT | CASSSDRGGDTIYF
- | TRBJ1-5 | TRBD1 | TRBV24-1 | TGTGCCAGCAAAGAGACAGGGAATCAGCCCCAGCATTTT | CASKETGNQPQHF
- | TRBJ1-1 | - | TRBV2 | TGTGCCAGCATCGGGACGTCGGGACGGACGAACACTGAAGCTTTCTTT | CASIGTSGRTNTEAFF
many | TRBJ1-2 | - | TRBV29-1 | TGCAGCGTTGAGAGGGACACTTTCTATGGCTACACCTTC | CSVERDTFYGYTF
- | TRBJ1-2 | TRBD1 | TRBV29-1 | TGCAGCGTTGAAGAGGGACAGGGCGTGGCTGGCTACACCTTC | CSVEEGQGVAGYTF
- | TRBJ2-7 | TRBD1 | TRBV24-1 | TGTGCCACCAGTGACCCGGGACAGGGCCCCTACGAGCAGTACTTC | CATSDPGQGPYEQYF
- | TRBJ2-2 | TRBD2 | TRBV7-9 | TGTGCCAGCAGTCCCGGACTAGTCAACACCGGGGAGCTGTTTTTT | CASSPGLVNTGELFF
- | TRBJ1-2 | TRBD1 | TRBV7-9 | TGTGCCAGCAGCCGCGGACAGGTCAGCGGAGGCTACACCTTC | CASSRGQVSGGYTF
many | TRBJ1-4 | - | TRBV10-3 | TGTGCCATCAGCCCCGAACGCGGGCGGATTAATGAAAAACTGTTTTTT | CAISPERGRINEKLFF
- | TRBJ2-7 | TRBD2 | TRBV9 | TGTGCCAGCAGCGTAGAGGCTAGCGGGGGGGCTGAGTTCTACGAGCAGTACTTC | CASSVEASGGAEFYEQYF
- | TRBJ1-2 | - | TRBV7-2 | TGTGCCAGCAGCTTAGAGACCGGGGCCTATGGCTACACCTTC | CASSLETGAYGYTF
- | TRBJ1-5 | TRBD1 | TRBV2 | TGTGCCAGCAGACAAAGGGACAGGGGGCTCAATCAGCCCCAGCATTTT | CASRQRDRGLNQPQHF
many | TRBJ2-7 | - | TRBV2 | TGTGCCAGTGGACGCAGGGGCTACGAGCAGTACTTC | CASGRRGYEQYF
many | TRBJ2-7 | - | TRBV10-2 | TGCGCCAGCAGTGAGAAGGTATCGGTCGCAAGCGCCTACGAGCAGTACTTC | CASSEKVSVASAYEQYF